This TCR beta chain emerged from a study of CD8 T cells in Susac syndrome. V shed 3 bases and J shed 3 bases, with 0 bases lying between them. The CDR3 consists of 11 residues. Germline V CDR1 and CDR2: MGHRA, YSYEKL. TCR beta from blood CD8+ and CD4+ T cells was sequenced. Whole-study results and caveats: The relatively small number of individuals in the TCR sequencing and HLA analysis was acknowledged by the study.

A word on this clonotype: The antigen is not known.

The RNA, roughly 0.5 to 1 ug, was put through reverse transcription using random hexamers. Amplification of TCR beta CDR3 spanned 54 Vbeta and 13 Jbeta via immunoSEQ multiplex PCR. TCRdb reprocessed the immunoSEQ multiplex PCR reads with MiXCR, giving one entry per CDR3 protein. The data show some 450,000 distinct CDR3 sequences, around 85% seen once. The chain employs TRBV4-1 and TRBJ1-3; D gene uncertain. The TCR sequence derives from a human donor with multiple sclerosis. Input material: CD8+ T cells from PBMCs. The CDR3 region has the DNA TGCGCCAGCAGCCATGGAAACACCATATATTTT. Its protein product is CASSHGNTIYF.